A selection of T cell receptor beta chains follows, all from one sample in a study of T cells expressing NK-cell markers. TCRdb re-analyzed the 5' RACE reads; it lists each CDR3 protein once, without DNA. Its table lists over 150,000 distinct CDR3 sequences. The sample was blood T cells: a sorted CD56 or NKG2C T cell subset, CD4+ or CD8+ T cells, or bulk PBMC T cells (not recorded which). These receptors all come from a woman aged 45-60 years in good health. Both conserved end residues are part of each CDR3. Fields, in order: CDR3 protein, J gene, V gene.

cdr3_aa: CASSNQGIEGYTF
j_call: TRBJ1-2
v_call: TRBV13

cdr3_aa: CASSQVFVGETQYF
j_call: TRBJ2-5
v_call: TRBV4-1

cdr3_aa: CASTDMIMNTEAFF
j_call: TRBJ1-1
v_call: TRBV7-9

cdr3_aa: CSVDGHTRDEQFF
j_call: TRBJ2-1
v_call: TRBV29-1

cdr3_aa: CASSLATDPISYNEQFF
j_call: TRBJ2-1
v_call: TRBV7-9

cdr3_aa: CASRAPGTGGYYNEQFF
j_call: TRBJ2-1
v_call: TRBV12-3/TRBV12-4

cdr3_aa: CASSQSQGVNTEAFF
j_call: TRBJ1-1
v_call: TRBV11-2

cdr3_aa: CASSKLIPPVRGTGAYEQYF
j_call: TRBJ2-7
v_call: TRBV21-1

cdr3_aa: CASSSLRDSYNEQFF
j_call: TRBJ2-1
v_call: TRBV5-6

cdr3_aa: CSGGGEMIFNTEAFF
j_call: TRBJ1-1
v_call: TRBV20-1

cdr3_aa: CSARDPAGELFF
j_call: TRBJ2-2
v_call: TRBV20-1

cdr3_aa: CASSLGTGLAGAVDTGELFF
j_call: TRBJ2-2
v_call: TRBV7-6

cdr3_aa: CASSLFSGRAVYEQFF
j_call: TRBJ2-1
v_call: TRBV28

cdr3_aa: CASSQDFPAGSGELFF
j_call: TRBJ2-2
v_call: TRBV3-1

cdr3_aa: CASSFGQGQTGELFF
j_call: TRBJ2-2
v_call: TRBV5-1

cdr3_aa: CASSIVQGAPYEQFF
j_call: TRBJ2-1
v_call: TRBV19

cdr3_aa: CASSRRLDRVSYEQYF
j_call: TRBJ2-7
v_call: TRBV6-2/TRBV6-3

cdr3_aa: CASSPDRDYYEQYF
j_call: TRBJ2-7
v_call: TRBV7-6

cdr3_aa: CSARSPGSTDTQYF
j_call: TRBJ2-3
v_call: TRBV20-1

cdr3_aa: CASSRERELVGELFF
j_call: TRBJ2-2
v_call: TRBV19

cdr3_aa: CASSPPRRASGSTDTQYF
j_call: TRBJ2-3
v_call: TRBV3-1

cdr3_aa: CASRTSGRGSYNEQFF
j_call: TRBJ2-1
v_call: TRBV19

cdr3_aa: CASSSLPSATTNEKLFF
j_call: TRBJ1-4
v_call: TRBV11-2

cdr3_aa: CASSPSGSRSYEQYF
j_call: TRBJ2-7
v_call: TRBV13

cdr3_aa: CASSVGAGSNTEAFF
j_call: TRBJ1-1
v_call: TRBV9

cdr3_aa: CATSEGLANYEQFF
j_call: TRBJ2-1
v_call: TRBV24-1

cdr3_aa: CASSLESGLNIQYF
j_call: TRBJ2-4
v_call: TRBV11-2

cdr3_aa: CASSSQGAIEAFF
j_call: TRBJ1-1
v_call: TRBV7-9